This T cell receptor beta chain was recovered during a study of cytomegalovirus exposure and HLA in healthy donors. The PCR ran on 60 Vbeta and 13 Jbeta primers. Method: immunoSEQ multiplex PCR; TCRdb's copy keeps in-frame clones and lacks some. The sample holds around 150,000 clones, approximately 87% seen once. Trimming shortened V by 4 bases and J by 7 bases, and 10 bases separated the two germline ends. The CDR3 is made up of 13 amino acids. Per germline, CDR1 SNHLY and CDR2 FYNNEI. Sequenced: PBMCs. J is TRBJ1-4 and V is TRBV2; D ambiguous. This receptor was identified in a man aged 35 to 55 in good health and CMV-seronegative. For the CDR3, the DNA is TGTGCCAGCAGTGCCAGTGATTTTGAAAAACTGTTTTTT. Amino acids: CASSASDFEKLFF.